The 11 T cell receptor beta chains given below trace back to one sample, sequenced in a study of blood T cell repertoires in COVID-19. Only in-frame clones appear in the TCRdb table, and some are missing; sequencing was by immunoSEQ multiplex PCR. The sample shows under 150,000 clones, more than 70% of them seen only once. Sequenced sample: peripheral blood. The receptors were sampled from a human donor in a cohort sampled during active COVID-19.

This clone was observed once. The rearrangement joins TRBV20-1 to TRBJ2-5; 8 bases align to TRBD2. Per germline, CDR1 DFQATT and CDR2 SNEGSKA (reference sequence). The CDR3 is 15 residues long. Unmatched junction bases numbered 10, after V lost 3 bases and J lost 4 bases. CDR3 sequence: CSASRGASGGETQYF. In DNA, the CDR3 is TGCAGTGCTAGTAGGGGGGCAAGCGGGGGAGAGACCCAGTACTTC.

The chain links TRBV6-2 or TRBV6-3 to TRBJ1-2; TRBD1 is a possible D gene (6 bases). Trimming took 4 bases from V and 9 from J, leaving 15 bases between them. CDR3 size: 13 residues. Germline CDR1 MNHEY, CDR2 SVGEGT. The CDR3 reads CASSLAVQGSYTF. In DNA form, the CDR3 reads TGTGCCAGCAGTTTAGCCGTCCAGGGGAGCTACACCTTC.

The genes are TRBV7-9 and TRBJ2-7; perhaps TRBD1 as D (5 bases). The CDR3 is 13 amino acids. Germline V CDR1 and CDR2: SEHNR, FQNEAQ (reference sequence). The ends were cut back, 5 bases at V and 6 bases at J, with 14 bases in the middle. CDR3 protein: CASSPSGPGEQYF. CDR3 nucleotides: TGTGCCAGCAGCCCCTCAGGGCCAGGCGAGCAGTACTTC.

The chain carries TRBV7-6 and TRBJ2-2; 12 bases fit TRBD2. Germline V gene lookup returns CDR1 SGHVS and CDR2 FNYEAQ. J was trimmed by 6 bases and V by 5 bases; bases with no gene match: 4. This CDR3 region has 15 residues. DNA for the CDR3: TGTGCCAGCAGCGCCGGACTAGCGGGGCCCGGGGAGCTGTTTTTT. This sequence encodes CASSAGLAGPGELFF.

This chain links TRBV30 with TRBJ1-2; D might be TRBD1 (6 bases). Trimming took 2 bases from V and 8 from J, leaving 9 bases between them. Per the germline V gene, CDR1 is GTSNPN and CDR2 is SVGIG (reference sequence). This CDR3 is built from 11 residues. CDR3 residues: CAWSIGGGYTF. Here the CDR3 DNA reads TGTGCCTGGAGTATAGGGGGAGGCTACACCTTC.

This chain connects TRBV19 to TRBJ1-1; 9 nucleotides align to TRBD1. The trim removed 4 bases at V and 1 base at J, leaving 4 bases unmatched. The V gene's germline CDR1 is LNHDA and CDR2 SQIVND (reference sequence). The CDR3 has 15 residues. The CDR3, as DNA: TGTGCCAGTAGTACATACAGGGGGCCGAACACTGAAGCTTTCTTT. Protein: CASSTYRGPNTEAFF.

CDR3 in DNA: TGTGCCAGTAGCGAGCAGGTTTCCGGGGCCAACGTCCTGACTTTC. Its translation is CASSEQVSGANVLTF. The J gene is TRBJ2-6, the V gene TRBV19, with unresolved D. This CDR3 spans 15 amino acids. The V gene lost 6 bases and the J gene lost 4 bases, with 13 bases spanning the gap. Per germline, CDR1 LNHDA and CDR2 SQIVND (reference sequence).

The chain recombines TRBV15 with TRBJ1-2; maybe TRBD1 (5 bases). In germline, CDR1 is LNHNV, CDR2 YYDKDF (reference sequence). V was pared by 0 bases and J by 2 bases, with 13 bases between. The CDR3 length is 16 residues. CDR3 nucleotide sequence: TGTGCCACCAGCAGAGATCAAATAGGGGCGAACTATGGCTACACCTTC. It specifies CATSRDQIGANYGYTF.

This clone was seen once. The chain employs TRBV6-2 or TRBV6-3 and TRBJ1-5, with 7 bases lining up with TRBD1. This CDR3 is 16 amino acids long. The trim removed 2 bases at V and 1 base at J, leaving 5 bases unmatched. Looked up from germline, CDR1 is MNHEY and CDR2 is SVGEGT. CDR3 sequence (DNA): TGTGCCAGCAGTTACCGGCGAGGGGGCAGCAATCAGCCCCAGCATTTT. It yields the protein CASSYRRGGSNQPQHF.

The V call is TRBV19, the J call TRBJ2-7, with D possibly TRBD2 on 5 matching bases. CDR3 length: 12 residues. Trimming took off 9 bases at V and 3 bases at J, with 12 bases between the two ends. The germline CDR1 and CDR2 sequences are LNHDA and SQIVND (reference sequence). The CDR3 DNA reads TGTGCCAGCACCAACCGGGGCTACGAGCAGTACTTC. It encodes CASTNRGYEQYF.

The rearrangement links TRBV7-9 to TRBJ1-4, with D possibly TRBD1 on 5 matching bases. The germline V gene has CDR1 SEHNR and CDR2 FQNEAQ (reference sequence). V lost 3 bases, J lost 6 bases, and 14 bases lay in between. The CDR3 runs 15 residues. The CDR3 DNA reads as TGTGCCAGCAGCTTCGGACAAGGTGTTTATGAAAAACTGTTTTTT. Encoded protein: CASSFGQGVYEKLFF.